This T cell receptor beta chain derives from a study of blood T cell repertoires in COVID-19. The wider study: Sample material is recorded as cDNA or gDNA derived from T cells, B-cell-depleted T cells, or PBMCs.

Germline V gene lookup returns CDR1 KGHSH and CDR2 LQKENI. Trimming shortened V by 4 bases and J by 1 base, and 7 bases separated the two germline ends. This CDR3 spans 13 amino acids. In the original workflow: Estimated nucleated cell counts came from reference gene primer amplification. Generated by immunoSEQ multiplex PCR, the TCRdb table keeps only in-frame clones and is missing some. D and trimming come from the DNA, and the V and J calls and clone size come from that table. Among approximately 42,000 clones listed, around 80% were seen once. The specimen sequenced was peripheral blood. V usage is TRBV18 and J usage is TRBJ1-1; D is undetermined. This receptor was obtained from an elderly man with acute or convalescent COVID-19. As DNA, the CDR3 is TGTGCCAGCTCACAATCAGGGAACACTGAAGCTTTCTTT. This encodes CASSQSGNTEAFF.